This entry lists 30 T cell receptor beta chains sequenced from one sample in a study of vaccination effects on CD4 cells after COVID-19. No cognate antigen is known for these TCRs. Antigen-specific CD4+ T cells expanded by the ViraFEST assay with viral peptide pools were then sequenced. Subsequent to 10 days of culture, CD4+ T cells were isolated. Some clones are missing from TCRdb's copy, which holds only in-frame ones; the method was immunoSEQ multiplex PCR. This sample has over 55,000 clones, with roughly 76% found just once. The source material was CD4+ T cells from PBMCs cultured with HCoV-229E spike peptides, sampled before COVID-19 vaccination. The receptors here all came from a human donor who received a COVID-19 vaccine.

The chain carries TRBV30 and TRBJ2-3, with TRBD2 identical over 8 bases. This CDR3 is built from 16 residues. Germline loops: CDR1 GTSNPN, CDR2 SVGIG (reference sequence). V lost 0 bases, J lost 2 bases, and 7 bases stayed unmatched. CDR3 sequence: CAWSVSYGGDTDTQYF. The CDR3, as DNA: TGTGCCTGGAGTGTAAGTTACGGGGGGGACACAGATACGCAGTATTTT.

The gene calls are TRBV4-1 and TRBJ1-2, with TRBD1 matching over 11 bases. This CDR3 region has 18 residues. The V segment lost 0 bases and the J segment 2 bases; nucleotides outside the gene matches: 8. Germline values: CDR1 MGHRA, CDR2 YSYEKL. The CDR3, as DNA: TGCGCCAGCAGCCAAGATCGGACAGGGGGCGCATCGAACTATGGCTACACCTTC. Amino acid sequence: CASSQDRTGGASNYGYTF.

J is TRBJ1-5 and V is TRBV6-5; tentative D call: TRBD1 (5 bases). The V and J ends lost 5 bases and 4 bases respectively, with 15 bases between them. Germline values: CDR1 MNHEY, CDR2 SVGAGI. CDR3 length: 15 residues. The CDR3, as DNA: TGTGCCAGCAGTACTACGGGACCCAGAAATCAGCCCCAGCATTTT. It yields the protein CASSTTGPRNQPQHF.

This clone was recorded a few times. The chain combines TRBV5-1 with TRBJ1-1, with a weak D call TRBD1 (5 bases). V lost 0 bases, J lost 4 bases, and 13 bases lay in between. Germline V gene data show CDR1 as SGHRS and CDR2 as YFSETQ. This CDR3 has 15 residues. The CDR3 sequence is CASSLENRIVTEAFF. CDR3 in DNA: TGCGCCAGCAGCTTGGAAAACAGGATTGTCACTGAAGCTTTCTTT.

The V call is TRBV4-3, the J call TRBJ2-3, with D uncertain. Trimming pared 0 bases from V and 2 bases from J, leaving 3 bases between. CDR3 size: 13 residues. Germline CDR1 and CDR2: LGHNA and YSLEER. In DNA, the CDR3 is TGCGCCAGCAGCCAAGATCACACAGATACGCAGTATTTT. It specifies CASSQDHTDTQYF.

The rearrangement links TRBV19 to TRBJ2-2; 7 bases are shared with TRBD1. Trimming at V came to 10 bases and at J to 0 bases, leaving 8 bases not matched to a gene. Germline V gene data show CDR1 as LNHDA and CDR2 as SQIVND (reference sequence). The CDR3 is made up of 15 amino acids. In DNA, the CDR3 is TGTGCCACCGATACCGGGACAGCGAACACCGGGGAGCTGTTTTTT. This sequence encodes CATDTGTANTGELFF.

The rearrangement links TRBV7-9 to TRBJ1-1; D unresolved. The CDR3 has 12 amino acids. The germline V gene has CDR1 SEHNR and CDR2 FQNEAQ (reference sequence). Trimming stripped 1 base from V and 11 bases from J, with 11 bases between. The CDR3 protein is CASSLGLSQAFF. The CDR3 coding sequence is TGTGCCAGCAGCTTAGGGCTATCCCAGGCTTTCTTT.

The chain couples TRBV7-9 to TRBJ2-3; 13 nucleotides line up with TRBD2. The CDR3 loop spans 18 amino acids. Trimming at V came to 4 bases and at J to 2 bases, leaving 9 bases not matched to a gene. Germline CDR1 SEHNR, CDR2 FQNEAQ (reference sequence). The CDR3 nucleotides read TGTGCCAGCAGCTCCCCAACCGGACTAGCGGGGGTCACAGATACGCAGTATTTT. Protein sequence: CASSSPTGLAGVTDTQYF.

The chain recombines TRBV25-1 with TRBJ2-5, with unresolved D. The CDR3 spans 14 residues. The germline CDR1 and CDR2 sequences are MGHDK and SYGVNS. V lost 1 base and J 1 base, leaving 7 bases between the germline ends. The DNA for the CDR3 is TGTGCCAGCAGTGAATGGCTAGGCCAAGAGACCCAGTACTTC. It encodes CASSEWLGQETQYF.

The chain uses TRBV6-5 and TRBJ1-2, with TRBD1 as a possible D gene (6 bases). CDR1 MNHEY and CDR2 SVGAGI come from the germline V gene. Trimming stripped 0 bases from V and 4 bases from J, with 15 bases between. The CDR3 loop spans 16 amino acids. The CDR3 is CASSYSNQGIFYGYTF. As DNA, the CDR3 is TGTGCCAGCAGTTACTCGAACCAGGGGATATTCTATGGCTACACCTTC.

The chain links TRBV28 to TRBJ2-7; D perhaps matches TRBD1 (5 bases). The CDR3 contains 13 residues. Germline V gene lookup returns CDR1 MDHEN and CDR2 SYDVKM. Trimming cost V 2 bases and J 5 bases, with 10 bases left between them. CDR3 residues: CASSLPGWNEQYV. CDR3 sequence (DNA): TGTGCCAGCAGTTTACCAGGGTGGAACGAGCAGTACGTC.

The genes are TRBV6-2 or TRBV6-3 and TRBJ1-1, with D perhaps TRBD1 (6 bases). Germline CDR1 and CDR2: MNHEY and SVGEGT. Deletions cut 0 bases from V and 6 bases from J, with 14 bases between. The CDR3 has 15 residues. The DNA of the CDR3 is TGTGCCAGCAGTTACTCCCTTCGGGGGGCTTCTGAAGCTTTCTTT. Translating gives CASSYSLRGASEAFF.

The gene calls are TRBV27 and TRBJ1-3, with D perhaps matching TRBD1 (5 bases). This CDR3 spans 17 amino acids. Trimming cost V 5 bases and J 0 bases, with 17 bases left between them. CDR1 and CDR2 (germline): MNHEY, SMNVEV (reference sequence). For the CDR3, the DNA is TGTGCCAGCAGTCCACTGACAGACCTCGCCTCTGGAAACACCATATATTTT. It encodes CASSPLTDLASGNTIYF.

This clone was seen just once. The chain links TRBV14 to TRBJ1-4; D is ambiguous. CDR3 length: 17 amino acids. The V gene lost 2 bases and the J gene lost 0 bases, with 13 bases spanning the gap. Germline lookup yields CDR1 SGHDN and CDR2 FVKESK. CDR3 nucleotide sequence: TGTGCCAGCAGCCAAAGGCCTCCCCTTGCAACTAATGAAAAACTGTTTTTT. Translated, it gives CASSQRPPLATNEKLFF.

CDR3 residues: CASSSRQDMNTEAFF. In nucleotides, the CDR3 is TGTGCCAGCAGCTCTAGACAGGATATGAACACTGAAGCTTTCTTT. The V and J genes are TRBV7-9 and TRBJ1-1; D perhaps matches TRBD1 (6 bases). The CDR3 is made up of 15 amino acids. The V gene's germline CDR1 is SEHNR and CDR2 FQNEAQ (reference sequence). The V end lost 4 bases, the J end lost 0 bases, and 12 bases lay between the germline ends. The full variable domain, with the rest looked up from reference TRBV7-9 and TRBJ1-1, is DTGVSQNPRHKITKRGQNVTFRCDPISEHNRLYWYRQTLGQGPEFLTYFQNEAQLEKSRLLSDRFSAERPKGSFSTLEIQRTEQGDSAMYLCASSSRQDMNTEAFFGQGTRLTVV.

This clone has only a few counts. V gene TRBV5-4 combines with J gene TRBJ2-6; tentative D call: TRBD1 (5 bases). Germline-derived CDR1 and CDR2 are SGHNT and YYREEE (reference sequence). CDR3 size: 17 residues. The V end lost 0 bases, the J end lost 0 bases, and 10 bases lay between the germline ends. The CDR3 nucleotides read TGTGCCAGCAGCTTGGACAGGATTCACTCTGGGGCCAACGTCCTGACTTTC. Encoded protein: CASSLDRIHSGANVLTF. The full variable domain, rest sourced from reference TRBV5-4 and TRBJ2-6, is ETGVTQSPTHLIKTRGQQVTLRCSSQSGHNTVSWYQQALGQGPQFIFQYYREEENGRGNFPPRFSGLQFPNYSSELNVNALELDDSALYLCASSLDRIHSGANVLTFGAGSRLTVL.

The gene calls are TRBV12-5 and TRBJ2-7; D is undetermined. V lost 6 bases and J lost 4, with 10 bases in between. This CDR3 spans 12 amino acids. Germline assignment: CDR1 LGHNT and CDR2 FRNRAP. CDR3 sequence (DNA): TGTGCTAGTGGAAAGGACGGTTACGAGCAGTACGTC. It yields the protein CASGKDGYEQYV.

The genes are TRBV7-2 and TRBJ2-2, with D maybe TRBD2 (6 bases). Per the germline V gene, CDR1 is SGHTA and CDR2 is FQGNSA. Trimming removed 5 bases from V and 5 bases from J, with 18 bases in between. The CDR3 covers 16 residues. CDR3 DNA: TGTGCCAGCAGCCTAGGGATAGCGGATGTTACCGGGGAGCTGTTTTTT. This encodes CASSLGIADVTGELFF. The full variable domain, rest sourced from reference TRBV7-2 and TRBJ2-2, is GAGVSQSPSNKVTEKGKDVELRCDPISGHTALYWYRQSLGQGLEFLIYFQGNSAPDKSGLPSDRFSAERTGGSVSTLTIQRTQQEDSAVYLCASSLGIADVTGELFFGEGSRLTVL.

This chain uses TRBV7-8 with TRBJ1-2, with D perhaps matching TRBD1 (5 bases). Trimming shortened V by 4 bases and J by 0 bases, and 15 bases separated the two germline ends. Germline CDR1 SGHVS, CDR2 FQNEAQ. The CDR3 consists of 16 residues. The CDR3 DNA reads as TGTGCCAGCAGCTGGGGCGCCGGCGTAACTAACTATGGCTACACCTTC. Protein: CASSWGAGVTNYGYTF.

This chain joins TRBV27 and TRBJ1-6; a weak D match, TRBD1 (6 bases). Per the germline V gene, CDR1 is MNHEY and CDR2 is SMNVEV (reference sequence). V shed 3 bases and J shed 0 bases, with 6 bases lying between them. The CDR3 covers 15 residues. CDR3 region: CASSLDSSYNSPLHF. DNA for the CDR3: TGTGCCAGCAGTTTGGACAGCTCCTATAATTCACCCCTCCACTTT.

The CDR3 DNA reads TGTGCCAGCAGTACTCGAGACAGGAATAGCAATCAGCCCCAGCATTTT. Translated, it gives CASSTRDRNSNQPQHF. This chain joins TRBV6-2 or TRBV6-3 and TRBJ1-5; weak D call: TRBD1 (6 bases). Germline V lookup: CDR1 MNHEY, CDR2 SVGEGT. The CDR3 is 16 residues long. Trimming took off 5 bases at V and 0 bases at J, with 14 bases between the two ends.

This clone was detected only once. The rearrangement joins TRBV5-1 to TRBJ2-5; D may be TRBD2 (5 bases). This CDR3 contains 16 residues. Germline CDR1 is SGHRS and CDR2 is YFSETQ. Trimming shortened V by 1 base and J by 2 bases, and 15 bases separated the two germline ends. CDR3: CASSLSGSGGQETQYF. CDR3 nucleotide sequence: TGCGCCAGCAGCTTGTCTGGCAGCGGCGGACAAGAGACCCAGTACTTC.

This clone was counted a few times. The chain combines TRBV7-2 with TRBJ2-3; D is perhaps TRBD1 or TRBD2 (5 bases each). The germline gives CDR1 SGHTA, CDR2 FQGNSA. Deletions cut 5 bases from V and 5 bases from J, with 20 bases between. This CDR3 comprises 16 residues. Here the CDR3 reads CASSLGPGPRRDTQYF. The DNA of the CDR3 is TGTGCCAGCAGCCTAGGTCCGGGACCCCGAAGAGATACGCAGTATTTT.

The chain uses TRBV7-9 and TRBJ2-2; unclear D gene. Per germline, CDR1 SEHNR and CDR2 FQNEAQ (reference sequence). Trimming removed 3 bases from V and 1 base from J, with 9 bases in between. CDR3 length equals 15 residues. CDR3: CASSFIVGNTGELFF. CDR3 bases: TGTGCCAGCAGCTTCATCGTTGGGAACACCGGGGAGCTGTTTTTT.

This chain connects TRBV2 to TRBJ2-3, with TRBD2 identical over 9 bases. The V gene's germline CDR1 is SNHLY and CDR2 FYNNEI. This CDR3 comprises 15 residues. V lost 6 bases, J lost 3 bases, and 7 bases stayed unmatched. DNA of the CDR3: TGTGCCAGCAGATATGATAGCGGGGGAACAGATACGCAGTATTTT. Translated, it gives CASRYDSGGTDTQYF.

In its sample, this clone was seen a few times. The CDR3 loop reads CASSQDDRGFSNYGYTF. For the CDR3, the DNA is TGCGCCAGCAGCCAAGACGACAGGGGTTTTTCTAACTATGGCTACACCTTC. The chain couples TRBV4-3 to TRBJ1-2; 8 nucleotides agree with TRBD1. CDR1 is LGHNA and CDR2 is YSLEER in the germline V gene. This CDR3 has 17 residues. With 0 bases clipped from V and 0 bases from J, the junction kept 6 bases outside the gene matches.

The chain carries TRBV2 and TRBJ1-2, with D tentatively TRBD1 (6 bases). Between the trimmed V and J ends, which lost 6 bases and 0 bases, there was a span of 11 bases. The CDR3 runs 14 residues. From germline, CDR1 is SNHLY and CDR2 FYNNEI. CDR3 residues: CASRQGWANYGYTF. The CDR3 region has the DNA TGTGCCAGCAGACAGGGTTGGGCTAACTATGGCTACACCTTC.

The J gene is TRBJ1-4, the V gene TRBV7-2, with no clear D. There are 14 residues in the CDR3. Trimming pared 1 base from V and 5 bases from J, leaving 8 bases between. In germline, CDR1 is SGHTA, CDR2 FQGNSA. The CDR3 DNA follows: TGTGCCAGCAGCTTAGATGGCACCAATGAAAAACTGTTTTTT. Protein sequence: CASSLDGTNEKLFF.

This clone appeared a single time. Here the CDR3 DNA reads TGTGCCAGCAGCGCGCGGGGGGGCCCTTGGAATGAGCAGTTCTTC. It specifies CASSARGGPWNEQFF. The chain uses TRBV9 and TRBJ2-1; TRBD2 matches 9 bases. V was clipped by 3 bases and J by 7 bases; unmatched bases: 8. The CDR3 is 15 residues long. The germline CDR1 and CDR2 sequences are SGDLS and YYNGEE.

The chain recombines TRBV2 with TRBJ2-3; 7 positions agree with TRBD1. CDR3 length: 13 amino acids. Germline CDR1 reads SNHLY; CDR2 reads FYNNEI. V was pared by 7 bases and J by 2 bases, with 3 bases of the junction left unmatched. CDR3 region: CASTGQDTDTQYF. CDR3 nucleotide sequence: TGTGCCAGCACAGGACAGGACACAGATACGCAGTATTTT.